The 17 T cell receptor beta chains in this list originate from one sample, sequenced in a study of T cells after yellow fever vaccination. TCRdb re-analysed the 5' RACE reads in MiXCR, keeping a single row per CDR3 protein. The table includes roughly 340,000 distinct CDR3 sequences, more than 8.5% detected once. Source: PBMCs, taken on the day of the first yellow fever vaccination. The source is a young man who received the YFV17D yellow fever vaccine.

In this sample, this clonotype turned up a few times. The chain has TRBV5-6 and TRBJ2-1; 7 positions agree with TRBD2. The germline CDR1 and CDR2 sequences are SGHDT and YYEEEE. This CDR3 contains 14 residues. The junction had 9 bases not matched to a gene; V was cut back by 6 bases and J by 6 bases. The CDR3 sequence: CASKAWGGVNEQFF. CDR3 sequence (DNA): TGTGCCAGCAAAGCCTGGGGGGGGGTCAATGAGCAGTTCTTC.

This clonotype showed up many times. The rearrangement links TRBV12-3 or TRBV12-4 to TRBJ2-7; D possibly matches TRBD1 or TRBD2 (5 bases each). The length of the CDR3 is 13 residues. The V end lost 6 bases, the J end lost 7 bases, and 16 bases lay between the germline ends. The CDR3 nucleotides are TGTGCCAGCAGGACCGGGGCCAGTGATGAGCAGTACTTC. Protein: CASRTGASDEQYF.

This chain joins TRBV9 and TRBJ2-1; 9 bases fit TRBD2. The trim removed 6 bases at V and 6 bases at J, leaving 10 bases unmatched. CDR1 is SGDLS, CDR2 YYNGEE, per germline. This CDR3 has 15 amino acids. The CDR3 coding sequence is TGTGCCAGCACCTTAGCGGGGGATGGGTTCAATGAGCAGTTCTTC. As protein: CASTLAGDGFNEQFF.

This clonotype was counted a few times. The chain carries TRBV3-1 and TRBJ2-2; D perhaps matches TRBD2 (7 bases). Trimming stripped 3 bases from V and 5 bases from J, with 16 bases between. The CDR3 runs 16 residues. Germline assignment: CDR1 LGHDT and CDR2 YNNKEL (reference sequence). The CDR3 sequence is CASSHQQGGGTGELFF. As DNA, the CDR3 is TGTGCCAGCAGCCACCAACAGGGAGGGGGGACCGGGGAGCTGTTTTTT.

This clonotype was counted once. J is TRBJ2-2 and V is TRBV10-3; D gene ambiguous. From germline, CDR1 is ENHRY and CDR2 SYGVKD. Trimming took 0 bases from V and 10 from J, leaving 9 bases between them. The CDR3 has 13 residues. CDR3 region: CAISESTRVELFF. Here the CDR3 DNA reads TGTGCCATCAGTGAGTCGACTCGGGTGGAGCTGTTTTTT.

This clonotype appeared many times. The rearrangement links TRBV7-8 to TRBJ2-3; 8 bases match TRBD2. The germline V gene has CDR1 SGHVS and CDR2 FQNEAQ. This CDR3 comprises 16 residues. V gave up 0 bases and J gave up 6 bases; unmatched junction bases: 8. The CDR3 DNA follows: TGTGCCAGCAGCTTAGCGCCGGGACTAGTTAGTGATACGCAGTATTTT. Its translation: CASSLAPGLVSDTQYF.

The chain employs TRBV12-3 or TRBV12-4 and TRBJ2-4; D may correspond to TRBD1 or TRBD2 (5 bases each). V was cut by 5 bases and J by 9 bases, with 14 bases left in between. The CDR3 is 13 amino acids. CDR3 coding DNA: TGTGCCAGCAGTGCGGTGGGGGAAAGCATTCAGTACTTC. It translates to CASSAVGESIQYF.

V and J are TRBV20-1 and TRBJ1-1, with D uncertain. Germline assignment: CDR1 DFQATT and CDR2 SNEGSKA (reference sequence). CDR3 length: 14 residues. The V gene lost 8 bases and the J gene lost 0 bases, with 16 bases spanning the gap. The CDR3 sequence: CSSKMGSLNTEAFF. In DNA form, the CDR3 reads TGCAGTTCCAAGATGGGCAGTCTGAACACTGAAGCTTTCTTT.

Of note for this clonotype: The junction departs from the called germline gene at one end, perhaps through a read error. The CDR3 spells CANSPGQYQSGIQYF. In DNA, the CDR3 is TGCGCCAACAGCCCGGGTCAATACCAATCCGGCATTCAGTACTTC. The rearrangement links TRBV5-1 to TRBJ2-4; no reliable D call. The CDR3 has 15 residues. Germline CDR1 and CDR2: SGHRS and YFSETQ.

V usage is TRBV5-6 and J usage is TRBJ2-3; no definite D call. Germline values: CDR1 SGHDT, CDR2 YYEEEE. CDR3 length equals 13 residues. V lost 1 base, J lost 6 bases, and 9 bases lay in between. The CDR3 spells CASSLNILDTQYF. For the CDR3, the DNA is TGTGCCAGCAGCTTGAACATTCTTGATACGCAGTATTTT.

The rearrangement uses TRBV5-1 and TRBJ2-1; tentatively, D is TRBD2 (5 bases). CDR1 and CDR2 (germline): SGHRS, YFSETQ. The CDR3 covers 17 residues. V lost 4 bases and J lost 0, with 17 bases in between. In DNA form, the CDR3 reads TGCGCCAGCAGCCTCCGGGCGCAAGGGAGCTCCTACAATGAGCAGTTCTTC. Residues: CASSLRAQGSSYNEQFF.

The chain's CDR3 is CAWGAGYNSPLHF. The DNA for the CDR3 is TGTGCCTGGGGCGCAGGATATAATTCACCCCTCCACTTT. The chain links TRBV30 to TRBJ1-6; no clear D. Trimming left V 5 bases short and J 4 bases short, with 9 bases between. Germline V gene lookup returns CDR1 GTSNPN and CDR2 SVGIG (reference sequence). This CDR3 spans 13 amino acids.

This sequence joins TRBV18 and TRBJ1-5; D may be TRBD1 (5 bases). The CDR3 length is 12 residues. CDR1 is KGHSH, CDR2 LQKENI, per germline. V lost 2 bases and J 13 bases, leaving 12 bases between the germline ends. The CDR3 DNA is TGTGCCAGCTCACCAGGGACCGGCCAGCAGCATTTT. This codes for CASSPGTGQQHF.

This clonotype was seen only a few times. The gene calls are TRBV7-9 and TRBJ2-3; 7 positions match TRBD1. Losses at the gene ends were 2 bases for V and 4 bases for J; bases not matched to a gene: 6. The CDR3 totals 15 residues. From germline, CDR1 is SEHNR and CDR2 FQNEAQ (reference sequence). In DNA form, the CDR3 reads TGTGCCAGCAGCTTACGTAACAGGGGTTCAGATACGCAGTATTTT. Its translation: CASSLRNRGSDTQYF. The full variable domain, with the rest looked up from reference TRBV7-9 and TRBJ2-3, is DTGVSQNPRHKITKRGQNVTFRCDPISEHNRLYWYRQTLGQGPEFLTYFQNEAQLEKSRLLSDRFSAERPKGSFSTLEIQRTEQGDSAMYLCASSLRNRGSDTQYFGPGTRLTVL.

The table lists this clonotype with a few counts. The CDR3 protein is CASSYPLGTQYF. The DNA of the CDR3 is TGTGCCAGCAGCTACCCGCTCGGGACCCAGTACTTC. V usage is TRBV7-2 and J usage is TRBJ2-5; D unclear. Trimming removed 4 bases from V and 7 bases from J, with 10 bases in between. The CDR3 contains 12 residues. CDR1 is SGHTA and CDR2 is FQGNSA in the germline V gene.

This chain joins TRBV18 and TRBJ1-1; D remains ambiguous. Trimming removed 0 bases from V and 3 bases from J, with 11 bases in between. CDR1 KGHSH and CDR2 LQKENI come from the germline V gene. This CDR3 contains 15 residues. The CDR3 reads CASSPPTLGYTEAFF. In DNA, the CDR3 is TGTGCCAGCTCACCACCGACATTAGGGTACACTGAAGCTTTCTTT.

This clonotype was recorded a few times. The CDR3 DNA reads TGCGCCAGCAGCCCCGGGACTAGTACTGAGACCCAGTACTTC. It codes for CASSPGTSTETQYF. The chain couples TRBV5-1 to TRBJ2-5; 8 bases are a match to TRBD2. Germline CDR1 SGHRS, CDR2 YFSETQ. With V trimmed by 4 bases and J by 5 bases, 7 bases remained unmatched. This CDR3 spans 14 amino acids.